These 6 T cell receptor beta chains came from one sample sequenced in a study of blood T cell repertoires in COVID-19. Method: immunoSEQ multiplex PCR; TCRdb's copy keeps in-frame clones and lacks some. The sample holds approximately 150,000 clones, around 82% seen once. Sequences were obtained from peripheral blood. Every receptor here comes from a man aged 55 to 69 with acute or convalescent COVID-19.

V and J are TRBV5-5 and TRBJ2-1; 7 bases match TRBD1. Germline loops: CDR1 SGHKS, CDR2 YYEKEE (reference sequence). V trimming: 2 bases; J trimming: 6 bases; junction bases outside the gene matches: 8. CDR3 length equals 15 residues. The CDR3, as DNA: TGTGCCAGCAGCTTCGACAGGGTTGGGGGCAATGAGCAGTTCTTC. Its translation is CASSFDRVGGNEQFF.

As DNA, the CDR3 is TGTGCCGGTCGGGGGGTTCTTGGTGCTTCCGAGCAGTACTTC. This gives the protein CAGRGVLGASEQYF. The V gene is TRBV2, the J gene TRBJ2-7, with 7 bases fitting TRBD2. The germline V gene has CDR1 SNHLY and CDR2 FYNNEI. J was trimmed by 6 bases and V by 11 bases; bases with no gene match: 16. The CDR3 has 14 residues. The variable domain in full, completed from reference TRBV2 and TRBJ2-7, reads EPEVTQTPSHQVTQMGQEVILRCVPISNHLYFYWYRQILGQKVEFLVSFYNNEISEKSEIFDDQFSVERPDGSNFTLKIRSTKLEDSAMYFCAGRGVLGASEQYFGPGTRLTVT.

The V and J genes are TRBV19 and TRBJ2-7, with a possible D match to TRBD1 (6 bases). The V gene's germline CDR1 is LNHDA and CDR2 SQIVND (reference sequence). V lost 6 bases and J 7 bases, leaving 19 bases between the germline ends. There are 14 residues in the CDR3. The CDR3 DNA follows: TGTGCCAGTAGGTCCGGGACACAGGGTGTAGAGCAGTACTTC. Residues: CASRSGTQGVEQYF.

This chain uses TRBV18 with TRBJ1-6, with a possible D match to TRBD1 (6 bases). Germline V lookup: CDR1 KGHSH, CDR2 LQKENI. This CDR3 comprises 15 residues. Trimming stripped 2 bases from V and 9 bases from J, with 14 bases between. The CDR3 DNA sequence: TGTGCCAGCTCACCAGCGGAACAGGGTAGTTCACCCCTCCACTTT. This sequence encodes CASSPAEQGSSPLHF.

The count of this clone is one. The chain recombines TRBV7-8 with TRBJ2-7; D is possibly TRBD2 (5 bases). This CDR3 spans 14 amino acids. Looked up from germline, CDR1 is SGHVS and CDR2 is FQNEAQ. The ends were cut back, 4 bases at V and 7 bases at J, with 17 bases in the middle. CDR3: CASSSGNAGGEQYF. In DNA form, the CDR3 reads TGTGCCAGCAGCTCGGGGAACGCCGGAGGAGAGCAGTACTTC.

The genes are TRBV6-1 and TRBJ2-5; 7 positions match TRBD1. Looked up from germline, CDR1 is MNHNS and CDR2 is SASEGT. Trimming at V came to 2 bases and at J to 7 bases, leaving 10 bases not matched to a gene. The CDR3 loop spans 15 amino acids. CDR3 protein: CASSEFRGRGGTQYF. The CDR3 DNA sequence: TGTGCCAGCAGTGAATTTAGGGGGCGCGGAGGGACCCAGTACTTC.